A single sample gave rise to the 11 T cell receptor beta chains below, sequenced in a study of blood T cell repertoires in COVID-19. Sequencing was performed with immunoSEQ multiplex PCR; in TCRdb, only in-frame clones are kept and a portion is missing. The sample includes hundreds of thousands of clones, 87% seen only once; the top ten take nearly 2%. Source material: PBMCs or T cells enriched from blood (not recorded which). All receptors derive from a woman aged 18-30 years with acute COVID-19.

This chain links TRBV28 with TRBJ1-2; D not resolved. The CDR3 spans 13 residues. Trimming took 5 bases from V and 11 from J, leaving 18 bases between them. CDR1 and CDR2 from the germline V gene are MDHEN and SYDVKM. The DNA for the CDR3 is TGTGCCAGCAGTCCCGGGCCGCTGAGGACTTACACCTTC. It is translated as CASSPGPLRTYTF.

The chain has TRBV12-3 or TRBV12-4 and TRBJ1-2; 8 bases map to TRBD1. The ends lost 4 bases at V and 7 bases at J; junction bases unmatched: 2. This CDR3 region has 12 residues. CDR3 region: CASSSGGRGYTF. The CDR3 bases are TGTGCCAGCAGTTCAGGGGGCCGTGGCTACACCTTC.

V usage is TRBV18 and J usage is TRBJ2-1; 13 nucleotides line up with TRBD2. Germline V CDR1 and CDR2: KGHSH, LQKENI. This CDR3 contains 16 residues. The J segment lost 9 bases and the V segment lost 4 bases, leaving 9 bases of the junction unmatched. The DNA for the CDR3 is TGTGCCAGCTCACTTACTAGCGGGAGGGCCGGGGGTGAGCAGTTCTTC. Translating gives CASSLTSGRAGGEQFF.

The chain is built from TRBV11-2 and TRBJ2-7; D unclear. V was clipped by 2 bases and J by 3 bases, with 11 bases between them. The CDR3 is 14 residues long. In germline, CDR1 is SGHAT, CDR2 FQNNGV. This CDR3 reads CASSLRQDYYEQYF. The CDR3 DNA reads TGTGCCAGCAGCTTACGCCAGGATTACTACGAGCAGTACTTC.

This rearrangement joins TRBV6-6 to TRBJ1-5; TRBD1 matches 7 bases. V shed 6 bases and J 6 bases; nucleotides not matched to a gene: 5. In germline, CDR1 is MNHNY, CDR2 SVGAGI (reference sequence). This CDR3 region has 13 residues. CDR3 sequence: CASSRQGGQPQHF. Here the CDR3 DNA reads TGTGCCAGCAGCCGACAGGGTGGTCAGCCCCAGCATTTT.

CDR3: CSVESGAGNTIYF. CDR3 sequence (DNA): TGCAGCGTTGAAAGCGGGGCTGGAAACACCATATATTTT. The chain is built from TRBV29-1 and TRBJ1-3; D not certain. Trimming took off 2 bases at V and 2 bases at J, with 7 bases between the two ends. The length of the CDR3 is 13 residues. In germline, CDR1 is SQVTM, CDR2 ANQGSEA.

This clone showed up just once. This chain uses TRBV2 with TRBJ1-2; the D is unclear. Trimming removed 1 base at V and 5 bases at J, with 8 bases between. Germline-derived CDR1 and CDR2 are SNHLY and FYNNEI. CDR3 length equals 13 residues. This CDR3 reads CASSEGVTYGYTF. CDR3 nucleotides: TGTGCCAGCAGTGAAGGTGTAACATATGGCTACACCTTC.

This chain uses TRBV6-5 with TRBJ2-1, with no clear D. Germline V lookup: CDR1 MNHEY, CDR2 SVGAGI. The CDR3 sequence is 14 residues long. The ends were cut back, 0 bases at V and 7 bases at J, with 10 bases in the middle. The CDR3 here is CASSYSHFSNEQFF. DNA for the CDR3: TGTGCCAGCAGTTACTCGCACTTCTCAAATGAGCAGTTCTTC.

This clone was counted a single time. The J gene is TRBJ1-5, the V gene TRBV19, with D uncertain. With 4 bases removed from V and 6 bases from J, the gap between germline ends came to 10 bases. The V gene's germline CDR1 is LNHDA and CDR2 SQIVND (reference sequence). The CDR3 consists of 13 residues. Here the CDR3 reads CASSTEGGQPQHF. The DNA for the CDR3 is TGTGCCAGTAGTACGGAGGGTGGTCAGCCCCAGCATTTT.

The genes are TRBV9 and TRBJ2-3; TRBD1 matches 9 bases. CDR1 and CDR2 (germline): SGDLS, YYNGEE. The CDR3 covers 13 residues. The trim removed 3 bases at V and 5 bases at J, leaving 1 base unmatched. CDR3 DNA: TGTGCCAGCAGCGAGGGACAGGGAGATACGCAGTATTTT. Residues: CASSEGQGDTQYF.

The chain carries TRBV14 and TRBJ1-6, with D possibly being TRBD1 (5 bases). The CDR3 extends over 18 amino acids. The V gene lost 1 base and the J gene lost 0 bases, with 13 bases spanning the gap. CDR1 is SGHDN and CDR2 is FVKESK in the germline V gene. For the CDR3, the DNA is TGTGCCAGCAGCCAAGCAGACAGAGTTTACTCCTATAATTCACCCCTCCACTTT. The encoded protein is CASSQADRVYSYNSPLHF.